The 16 T cell receptor beta chains below come from one sample, sequenced in a study of CD8 T cells in ankylosing spondylitis. Via MiXCR, TCRdb re-called the 5' RACE reads, giving one row per CDR3 protein. The sample has about 220,000 distinct CDR3 sequences, 8% to 11% seen once. The sequenced sample was blood, either unsorted or a sorted T cell fraction (not recorded which). The receptors shown here come from a male donor with ankylosing spondylitis or in good health (not recorded which).

This clonotype appeared a few times. V usage is TRBV6-1 and J usage is TRBJ2-7, with 10 bases that match TRBD1. The CDR3 spans 14 residues. With V trimmed by 7 bases and J by 3 bases, 6 bases remained unmatched. Germline CDR1 is MNHNS and CDR2 is SASEGT. CDR3 nucleotides: TGTGCCAGCAAAAAGGGACAGGGGAACTACGAGCAGTACTTC. Its translation: CASKKGQGNYEQYF.

This clonotype was detected only a few times. The chain couples TRBV28 to TRBJ2-3, with 7 nucleotides matching TRBD2. This CDR3 is 15 amino acids long. The germline V gene has CDR1 MDHEN and CDR2 SYDVKM. The ends lost 5 bases at V and 1 base at J; junction bases unmatched: 6. CDR3 sequence (DNA): TGTGCCAGCAGTCGTCCCAGCGGGGGCACAGATACGCAGTATTTT. It translates to CASSRPSGGTDTQYF.

A note on this clonotype: Compared with germline, one end of the junction differs, possibly owing to a read error. The rearrangement uses TRBV7-9 and TRBJ2-7, with 9 bases lining up with TRBD1. Germline CDR1 is SEHNR and CDR2 is FQNEAQ (reference sequence). This CDR3 is built from 12 residues. DNA of the CDR3: TGTGCCAGCGGGACAGGGACGTACGAGCAGTGCTTC. As protein: CASGTGTYEQCF.

The chain employs TRBV6-1 and TRBJ2-5; no clear D gene. The germline V gene encodes CDR1 MNHNS and CDR2 SASEGT. The V and J ends lost 2 bases and 5 bases respectively, with 12 bases between them. The CDR3 spans 14 residues. The CDR3 DNA reads as TGTGCCAGCAGTGAAACTCTGTCGTGGGAGACCCAGTACTTC. This encodes CASSETLSWETQYF.

Many counts were recorded for this clonotype. The V call is TRBV20-1, the J call TRBJ1-1; no reliable D call. CDR1 and CDR2 (germline): DFQATT, SNEGSKA (reference sequence). CDR3 length equals 13 residues. Trimming removed 4 bases at V and 0 bases at J, with 9 bases between. CDR3 sequence: CSATDELNTEAFF. CDR3 sequence (DNA): TGCAGTGCTACTGATGAATTGAACACTGAAGCTTTCTTT.

The J gene is TRBJ2-1, the V gene TRBV9; 9 bases align to TRBD1. Trimming cost V 0 bases and J 6 bases; bases outside gene matches: 10. CDR1 is SGDLS and CDR2 is YYNGEE in the germline V gene. This CDR3 is built from 17 residues. CDR3 DNA sequence: TGTGCCAGCAGCGTAGGGGAGAACAGGGGGCGCGGCAATGAGCAGTTCTTC. It translates to CASSVGENRGRGNEQFF. Together with reference TRBV9 and TRBJ2-1, the CDR3 gives the full variable domain: DSGVTQTPKHLITATGQRVTLRCSPRSGDLSVYWYQQSLDQGLQFLIQYYNGEERAKGNILERFSAQQFPDLHSELNLSSLELGDSALYFCASSVGENRGRGNEQFFGPGTRLTVL.

The J gene is TRBJ1-4, the V gene TRBV11-2, with TRBD1 matching over 9 bases. V trimming: 3 bases; J trimming: 11 bases; junction bases outside the gene matches: 13. The germline V gene has CDR1 SGHAT and CDR2 FQNNGV. The CDR3 has 16 amino acids. The CDR3 loop reads CASSFLPGQGDRKLFF. CDR3 nucleotides: TGTGCCAGCAGCTTCCTCCCGGGACAGGGAGATAGGAAACTGTTTTTT. The full variable domain, rest sourced from reference TRBV11-2 and TRBJ1-4, is EAGVAQSPRYKIIEKRQSVAFWCNPISGHATLYWYQQILGQGPKLLIQFQNNGVVDDSQLPKDRFSAERLKGVDSTLKIQPAKLEDSAVYLCASSFLPGQGDRKLFFGSGTQLSVL.

In its sample, this clonotype was seen many times. CDR3 loop: CASSFNRDTEAFF. The CDR3, as DNA: TGTGCCAGCAGTTTTAACCGTGACACTGAAGCTTTCTTT. The chain combines TRBV12-3 or TRBV12-4 with TRBJ1-1; no clear D. The CDR3 consists of 13 residues. The ends were cut back, 3 bases at V and 3 bases at J, with 8 bases in the middle.

This sequence joins TRBV20-1 and TRBJ1-3; 8 nucleotides align to TRBD1. V trimming: 3 bases; J trimming: 3 bases; junction bases outside the gene matches: 7. Germline V gene data show CDR1 as DFQATT and CDR2 as SNEGSKA (reference sequence). This CDR3 spans 15 amino acids. CDR3 region: CSASHAGGGGNTIYF. CDR3 nucleotide sequence: TGCAGTGCTAGCCACGCAGGGGGCGGTGGAAACACCATATATTTT.

This clonotype was detected ten times or more. This chain uses TRBV12-3 or TRBV12-4 with TRBJ2-1; no definite D call. CDR3 length equals 13 residues. V was shortened by 5 bases and J by 1 base, with 6 bases between the two germline ends. CDR3 sequence reads: CASSVVSYNEQFF. The DNA for the CDR3 is TGTGCCAGCAGTGTCGTATCCTACAATGAGCAGTTCTTC.

The chain recombines TRBV7-2 with TRBJ2-3, with TRBD1 matching 9 bases. The CDR3 sequence is 15 residues long. Germline CDR1 and CDR2: SGHTA and FQGNSA. V gave up 4 bases and J gave up 5 bases; unmatched junction bases: 7. CDR3: CASSSGQGGKDTQYF. The CDR3 bases are TGTGCCAGCAGCTCGGGACAGGGAGGGAAAGATACGCAGTATTTT.

This clonotype was detected a few times. This chain uses TRBV29-1 with TRBJ1-1, with 8 bases matching TRBD1. The CDR3 runs to 14 residues. V gave up 5 bases and J gave up 4 bases; unmatched junction bases: 9. Germline V lookup: CDR1 SQVTM, CDR2 ANQGSEA. CDR3 loop: CSVHLDRVGTEAFF. The CDR3 nucleotides read TGCAGCGTTCACTTGGACAGGGTCGGCACTGAAGCTTTCTTT.

At least ten counts were recorded for this clonotype. The chain joins TRBV7-6 to TRBJ2-3; 12 nucleotides agree with TRBD2. Trimming took 5 bases from V and 1 from J; bases not matched to a gene: 4. The length of the CDR3 is 16 residues. CDR1 SGHVS and CDR2 FNYEAQ come from the germline V gene. The CDR3 is CASSPRLAGGTDTQYF. CDR3 DNA: TGTGCCAGCAGCCCCAGACTAGCGGGGGGCACAGATACGCAGTATTTT.

J is TRBJ1-6 and V is TRBV6-5; D possibly corresponds to TRBD1 (5 bases). Trimming removed 2 bases from V and 10 bases from J, with 12 bases in between. Germline CDR1 reads MNHEY; CDR2 reads SVGAGI. The CDR3 is made up of 14 amino acids. The CDR3 is CASSYDRQRSPLHF. The CDR3 bases are TGTGCCAGCAGTTACGATCGACAGAGATCACCCCTCCACTTT.

This clonotype showed up many times. The V gene is TRBV6-5, the J gene TRBJ2-7; 7 bases line up with TRBD1. V was clipped by 2 bases and J by 7 bases; unmatched bases: 11. Per germline, CDR1 MNHEY and CDR2 SVGAGI. This CDR3 is 15 amino acids long. CDR3: CASSYTDRVSKEQYF. The CDR3 nucleotides read TGTGCCAGCAGTTACACCGACAGGGTATCTAAAGAGCAGTACTTC.

This clonotype was picked up a small number of times. The V call is TRBV5-4, the J call TRBJ1-4; maybe TRBD1 (5 bases). Per the germline V gene, CDR1 is SGHNT and CDR2 is YYREEE (reference sequence). The ends were cut back, 0 bases at V and 3 bases at J, with 12 bases in the middle. This CDR3 comprises 16 residues. The CDR3 DNA follows: TGTGCCAGCAGCTTGGGTAGACAGTCATCTAATGAAAAACTGTTTTTT. Encoded protein: CASSLGRQSSNEKLFF.